The 22 T cell receptor beta chains listed next were all sequenced from one sample in a study of cytomegalovirus exposure and HLA in healthy donors. The PCR was carried out with 60 Vbeta primers and 13 Jbeta primers. Repertoires were generated with immunoSEQ multiplex PCR, while TCRdb's copy carries only in-frame clones and drops some. The sample includes about 160,000 clones, roughly 80% of them seen just once. Material: PBMCs. Every receptor here comes from a male donor in good health and CMV-seropositive.

The chain combines TRBV6-5 with TRBJ2-5; 9 nucleotides agree with TRBD2. V lost 6 bases, J lost 3 bases, and 2 bases stayed unmatched. Germline V gene lookup returns CDR1 MNHEY and CDR2 SVGAGI. CDR3 length equals 13 residues. CDR3 nucleotide sequence: TGTGCCAGCAGAAGACTAGCGGAAGAGACCCAGTACTTC. Amino acids: CASRRLAEETQYF.

This clone was detected once. This sequence joins TRBV30 and TRBJ1-2; D perhaps matches TRBD1 (5 bases). V gave up 3 bases and J gave up 4 bases, with 18 bases separating them. The CDR3 has 15 residues. Germline assignment: CDR1 GTSNPN and CDR2 SVGIG (reference sequence). The CDR3 reads CAWSPNGAEFYGYTF. CDR3 sequence (DNA): TGTGCCTGGAGCCCGAATGGGGCAGAGTTCTATGGCTACACCTTC.

The CDR3 sequence: CATSRGTYSYEQYF. The CDR3 coding sequence is TGTGCCACCAGCAGAGGAACCTACTCCTACGAGCAGTACTTC. The genes are TRBV15 and TRBJ2-7; D uncertain. The CDR3 runs to 14 residues. Germline V gene sequence: CDR1 LNHNV, CDR2 YYDKDF (reference sequence). V dropped 1 base and J dropped 0 bases, with 7 bases sitting between them.

The rearrangement uses TRBV6-1 and TRBJ1-2, with 10 bases matching TRBD1. The junction had 11 bases not matched to a gene; V was cut back by 5 bases and J by 8 bases. The CDR3 runs to 15 residues. Germline CDR1 is MNHNS and CDR2 is SASEGT. The CDR3 DNA reads as TGTGCCAGCAGTTCCGCGGGACAGGGGATAGGGGGCTACACCTTC. Its translation is CASSSAGQGIGGYTF.

In this sample, this clone turned up a few times. J is TRBJ1-2 and V is TRBV7-2; D perhaps matches TRBD1 (5 bases). The germline V gene has CDR1 SGHTA and CDR2 FQGNSA. The germline V and J ends were trimmed by 5 bases and 3 bases, with 16 bases remaining between them. The CDR3 is made up of 15 amino acids. The CDR3 spells CASSEIPGPDYGYTF. In DNA, the CDR3 is TGTGCCAGCAGCGAAATTCCAGGGCCCGACTATGGCTACACCTTC.

This clone was seen a handful of times. The V and J genes are TRBV5-1 and TRBJ2-3; the match to TRBD2 covers 10 bases. The germline V gene encodes CDR1 SGHRS and CDR2 YFSETQ. Trimming cost V 4 bases and J 1 base; bases outside gene matches: 3. This CDR3 is built from 15 residues. CDR3 nucleotide sequence: TGCGCCAGCAGCAGAGGGACTAGCGGCACAGATACGCAGTATTTT. The encoded protein is CASSRGTSGTDTQYF.

The rearrangement joins TRBV10-3 to TRBJ2-7; possibly TRBD1 for D (6 bases). This CDR3 is 12 amino acids long. Germline CDR1 and CDR2: ENHRY and SYGVKD. Trimming stripped 7 bases from V and 5 bases from J, with 12 bases between. The CDR3 loop is CAITGTLNEQYF. The DNA of the CDR3 is TGTGCCATCACCGGGACACTAAACGAGCAGTACTTC.

This chain joins TRBV5-5 and TRBJ1-2; 7 bases are a match to TRBD1. J gave up 3 bases and V 0 bases, and 2 bases lay outside the gene matches. The CDR3 runs 14 residues. Germline assignment: CDR1 SGHKS and CDR2 YYEKEE (reference sequence). This chain's CDR3 is CASSLDTGDYGYTF. The DNA for the CDR3 is TGTGCCAGCAGCTTGGACACAGGGGACTATGGCTACACCTTC.

The rearrangement links TRBV27 to TRBJ1-1; no clear D gene. The CDR3 is 16 amino acids. V dropped 5 bases and J dropped 0 bases, with 16 bases sitting between them. Germline CDR1 MNHEY, CDR2 SMNVEV (reference sequence). CDR3 region: CASSPQNFFMNTEAFF. The CDR3 DNA reads TGTGCCAGCAGTCCACAGAACTTCTTTATGAACACTGAAGCTTTCTTT.

Comment on this clone: Relative to the germline gene, one junction end is altered; a read error may explain this. The V gene is TRBV2, the J gene TRBJ2-6; TRBD1 matches at 8 bases. In germline, CDR1 is SNHLY, CDR2 FYNNEI. The CDR3 totals 17 residues. CDR3 DNA sequence: TGTGCCAGCAGGGCCGGGACAGGCCGCTCTGGGGCCAACGGCCTGACTTTC. Amino acid sequence: CASRAGTGRSGANGLTF.

Concerning this clone: One end of the junction fails to match germline, which may point to a read error. This sequence joins TRBV19 and TRBJ2-6, with 8 bases that match TRBD1. Germline V gives CDR1 LNHDA, CDR2 SQIVND (reference sequence). This CDR3 is built from 21 residues. The CDR3 DNA reads as TGTGCCAGTAGTACTGGGCGTTGGGACAGGCAGAGGGGGTCTGGGGCCAACGGCCTGACTTTC. Translating gives CASSTGRWDRQRGSGANGLTF.

A word on this clone: A junction boundary mismatches the germline segment, possibly from a read error. The genes are TRBV30 and TRBJ2-4, with D possibly TRBD1 on 6 matching bases. The length of the CDR3 is 14 residues. Germline CDR1 reads GTSNPN; CDR2 reads SVGIG (reference sequence). CDR3 sequence (DNA): TGTGCCTGGAGACAGGGCTTAGCCAAAAACAGTCAGTACTTC. Protein: CAWRQGLAKNSQYF.

The chain carries TRBV27 and TRBJ1-4; 8 bases are shared with TRBD1. The CDR3 is 17 residues long. J was trimmed by 1 base and V by 6 bases; bases with no gene match: 10. Germline lookup yields CDR1 MNHEY and CDR2 SMNVEV (reference sequence). In DNA, the CDR3 is TGTGCCAGCAGCTTAGGACAGGGTTTGCGAACTAATGAAAAACTGTTTTTT. This codes for CASSLGQGLRTNEKLFF.

The chain uses TRBV6-1 and TRBJ2-7, with TRBD1 identical over 7 bases. CDR3 size: 14 residues. CDR1 MNHNS and CDR2 SASEGT come from the germline V gene. The trim removed 1 base at V and 6 bases at J, leaving 6 bases unmatched. The CDR3 DNA reads as TGTGCCAGCAGTGAAGTAGGACAGGTATCCGAGCAGTACTTC. Its protein product is CASSEVGQVSEQYF.

The chain recombines TRBV5-8 with TRBJ2-3; 10 nucleotides match TRBD2. The CDR3 extends over 17 amino acids. Germline CDR1 and CDR2: SGHTS and YDEGEE. With 0 bases clipped from V and 3 bases from J, the junction kept 7 bases outside the gene matches. Here the CDR3 reads CASSLAQGLARTDTQYF. The CDR3 coding sequence is TGTGCCAGCAGCTTGGCCCAGGGACTAGCGCGGACAGATACGCAGTATTTT. Filled out from reference TRBV5-8 and TRBJ2-3, the complete variable domain reads EAGVTQSPTHLIKTRGQQATLRCSPISGHTSVYWYQQALGLGLQFLLWYDEGEERNRGNFPPRFSGRQFPNYSSELNVNALELEDSALYLCASSLAQGLARTDTQYFGPGTRLTVL.

The rearrangement links TRBV9 to TRBJ2-1, with TRBD2 identical over 8 bases. The CDR3 is made up of 15 amino acids. V lost 6 bases and J lost 0; bases outside the gene matches: 5. Germline lookup yields CDR1 SGDLS and CDR2 YYNGEE. CDR3: CASNTGGNSYNEQFF. CDR3 DNA sequence: TGTGCCAGCAATACGGGGGGGAACTCCTACAATGAGCAGTTCTTC.

V and J are TRBV6-5 and TRBJ1-5; a weak D match, TRBD1 (5 bases). Germline lookup yields CDR1 MNHEY and CDR2 SVGAGI. V lost 5 bases to trimming and J lost 10 bases, with 18 bases between them. The CDR3 is made up of 14 amino acids. The CDR3 protein is CASSPTAFNKPQHF. The CDR3 DNA sequence: TGTGCCAGCAGTCCGACAGCCTTTAATAAACCCCAGCATTTT.

The rearrangement uses TRBV27 and TRBJ2-7; 7 bases align to TRBD1. The CDR3 loop spans 14 amino acids. Losses at the gene ends were 6 bases for V and 2 bases for J; bases not matched to a gene: 7. The germline gives CDR1 MNHEY, CDR2 SMNVEV (reference sequence). In DNA form, the CDR3 reads TGTGCCAGCAGAGCCCAAGGGGGCACCTACGAGCAGTACTTC. Its protein product is CASRAQGGTYEQYF.

This clone has just a few counts. V gene TRBV9 combines with J gene TRBJ2-2; D perhaps matches TRBD1 (6 bases). This CDR3 comprises 14 residues. With 3 bases removed from V and 0 bases from J, the gap between germline ends came to 6 bases. The germline gives CDR1 SGDLS, CDR2 YYNGEE. CDR3 loop: CASSGTANTGELFF. CDR3 nucleotide sequence: TGTGCCAGCAGCGGGACAGCGAACACCGGGGAGCTGTTTTTT.

This clone was detected a few times. One end of the junction varies from germline; a read error may be responsible. J is TRBJ2-6 and V is TRBV5-4, with D tentatively TRBD1 (5 bases). The CDR3 is made up of 19 amino acids. The germline CDR1 and CDR2 sequences are SGHNT and YYREEE (reference sequence). As DNA, the CDR3 is TGTGCCAGCAAAGGTCTTGGCCTAGGGGCTGGCTCTGGGGCCAACGGCCTGACTTTC. The encoded protein is CASKGLGLGAGSGANGLTF. Full variable domain (remainder filled in from reference TRBV5-4 and TRBJ2-6): ETGVTQSPTHLIKTRGQQVTLRCSSQSGHNTVSWYQQALGQGPQFIFQYYREEENGRGNFPPRFSGLQFPNYSSELNVNALELDDSALYLCASKGLGLGAGSGANGLTFGAGSRLTVL.

This clone appeared a few times. The chain combines TRBV6-6 with TRBJ2-3, with 8 bases fitting TRBD1. Losses at the gene ends were 5 bases for V and 1 base for J; bases not matched to a gene: 5. Looked up from germline, CDR1 is MNHNY and CDR2 is SVGAGI (reference sequence). This CDR3 has 15 residues. The CDR3 bases are TGTGCCAGCAGTAAGCCGGGACAGGGCACAGATACGCAGTATTTT. Translation: CASSKPGQGTDTQYF.

The chain couples TRBV5-4 to TRBJ1-1; D is undetermined. The CDR3 has 14 residues. The germline V gene has CDR1 SGHNT and CDR2 YYREEE (reference sequence). The V end was cut by 1 base, the J end by 3 bases, with 10 bases between. CDR3 in DNA: TGTGCCAGCAGCTTGAATATACTGGACACTGAAGCTTTCTTT. Residues: CASSLNILDTEAFF.